This T cell receptor beta chain originates from a study of post-analysis software for immune sequencing data. Study background: Disease trajectories encompassed relapsing-remitting, secondary progressive and progressive-relapsing multiple sclerosis. Study-wide results and limits: Co-batched samples clustered tightly together by F measure. The normalized Chao1 diversity of multiple sclerosis patients was significantly lower than that of controls. The five TRBV segments detected at higher frequency in patients than in controls included TRBV5-6, TRBV5-1 and TRBV20-1.

Every TCR beta cDNA library bore unique molecular identifiers. Some 450,000 cDNA molecules were recovered from an input of 1 to 10 million T cells. One entry per CDR3 protein results from TCRdb running MiXCR on the PCR reads. The data hold about 810,000 distinct CDR3 sequences, with around 53% observed a single time. In the case of this clonotype: Its antigen remains unknown.

V lost 0 bases to trimming and J lost 8 bases; unmatched junction nucleotides: 4. CDR3 length: 14 residues. Germline CDR1 is SGHRS and CDR2 is YFSETQ. V gene TRBV5-1 combines with J gene TRBJ2-1; 8 nucleotides match TRBD2. Sequencing was done on a sample of blood. The sequence was obtained from a girl aged 10 to 17 with multiple sclerosis. This chain's CDR3 is CASSLGTSWDEQFF. CDR3 bases: TGCGCCAGCAGCTTGGGGACTAGCTGGGATGAGCAGTTCTTC.